This T cell receptor (beta chain) is from a study of T cells in Graves' hyperthyroidism and ophthalmopathy. Study-wide findings and caveats: A model of 13 V-J pairs discriminated ophthalmopathy from stable hyperthyroidism. Ophthalmopathy onset followed model prediction by a median approximately 6.2 months.

Among ophthalmopathy patients, the Clinical Activity Score reached at least 3, the NOSPECS grade reached at least 4, and duration remained under 3 months. The CDR3 has 15 amino acids. The V end lost 7 bases, the J end lost 4 bases, and 19 bases lay between the germline ends. CDR1 is MNHNS and CDR2 is SASEGT in the germline V gene. Using RNA transcripts as the source, TCR beta CDR3 regions were amplified. TCR CDR3 regions were first amplified by RT-PCR with HTBI primers. TCRdb called the multiplex PCR reads again in MiXCR, with one record for every CDR3 protein. The sample carries 450,000 to 500,000 distinct CDR3 sequences, under 25% recorded once. This clonotype was recorded a few times. Its antigen is still unknown.

The specimen sequenced was blood. The chain combines TRBV6-1 with TRBJ1-2; D is perhaps TRBD1 (5 bases). The clonotype was recovered from a woman between 70 and 85 years old with Graves' ophthalmopathy. CDR3 coding DNA: TGTGCCAGCACTTCGAAGCGGGACGGAATCTATGGCTACACCTTC. Its translation is CASTSKRDGIYGYTF.